The rows below give T cell receptor beta chains drawn from one sample of a study of synovial regulatory T cells in juvenile arthritis. Sequencing used immunoSEQ multiplex PCR; TCRdb keeps in-frame clones, though not all of them. The sample includes 8,000 to 10,000 clones. The sequenced sample was Treg cells from blood. The receptors stem from a donor between 2 and 35 years old with juvenile idiopathic arthritis. Both conserved end residues are part of each CDR3. Each record gives: J gene, V gene, CDR3 protein.

TRBJ1-2 TRBV18 CASSPPGPLEDGYTF
TRBJ1-2 TRBV27 CASSRALANYGYTF
TRBJ1-4 TRBV5-1 CASSSLGASNEKLFF
TRBJ1-4 TRBV5-1 CASSLRFGEKLFF
TRBJ1-1 TRBV6-5 CASSNRGLITEAFF
TRBJ1-4 TRBV15 CATRPQGGGEKLFF
TRBJ2-7 TRBV5-6 CASRMKGYYEQYF
TRBJ2-1 TRBV4-1 CASSQAGYTYNEQFF
TRBJ1-2 TRBV12-5 CASGLPPQGRYGYTF
TRBJ1-1 TRBV5-6 CASSLRFTEAFF
TRBJ1-6 TRBV5-4 CASSQLGREGSPLHF
TRBJ1-2 TRBV7-9 CASLPPGYGYTF
TRBJ1-5 TRBV9 CASSVTGGNQPQHF
TRBJ1-6 TRBV20-1 CSARNNSPLHF
TRBJ2-1 TRBV5-6 CASSLGLARLWEQFF
TRBJ2-1 TRBV6-1 CASSEVGDRGQFF